This TCR beta chain came from a study of T cell responses to AZD1222 COVID-19 vaccine listed by TCRdb under 2021. Looking at the study overall: AZD1222 recipients given second doses at about 4 weeks or at about 12 weeks were pooled, since spike-specific TCR depth and breadth were not found to differ between the two schedules. TCR sequencing was performed for 230 to 250 trial participants, of whom around 210 were given two doses of AZD1222 and 26 were given two doses of MenACWY control vaccine. Enrollment into the trials was organized by age into subgroups of 18-55, 56-69 and 70-plus years, and those subgroups contained approximately 150, 30 and 60 TCR-sequenced participants, respectively. The study at large found these results: The whole spike protein was spanned by vaccine-associated CD4 TCRs, and dominant responses were seen in regions 160-218 and 743-854. Because no day 14 peak-response samples were available, the repertoires could be characterized only after the peak T cell response. Participants were mostly white British, with more females than males. The authors suggested clonal diversity may have been underestimated. After two AZD1222 doses, both the breadth and the depth of spike-specific TCRs were significantly higher than at day 0 and than in MenACWY recipients. Conclusions about previously exposed vaccinees are limited, since just five or six AZD1222 recipients were seropositive for SARS-CoV-2 at baseline. Reportedly, close to half of the unique spike-specific TCRs recognized epitopes lying outside the regions that are mutated in the B.1.351 and B.1.1.7 variants. The 56-69-year group was small, and its depth increase did not reach significance, likely because of low power.

The junction shows trimming of 3 bases on V and 8 bases on J, and the gene matches do not reach 9 bases of it. CDR1 and CDR2, looked up from the germline V gene, are MDHEN and SYDVKM. The CDR3 contains 14 residues, cysteine and phenylalanine counted. CDR3 DNA only is kept here, 42 bases in frame from base 1. On this clone: Its target antigen remains unknown. It has no much larger one-base neighbor in the sample; base qualities were not kept.

The time point label, as the study defines it: baseline before first vaccination. Samples from vaccinated people were obtained from the UK trials COV001 and COV002, which included a single-blind randomized controlled phase 2/3 trial of AZD1222 (ChAdOx1 nCoV-19) in healthy adults. Trial participant PBMC samples were collected at day 0 and day 28 after the second dose for TCRbeta chain sequencing. The CDR3 regions of human TCRbeta chains were subjected to immunosequencing. The original methods were these. TCRs in the repertoires were compared against a reference library of SARS-CoV-2-specific TCRs that had been generated with the MIRA antigen-specificity platform. Breadth was defined as the fraction of unique TCRs that were SARS-CoV-2-associated. Depth was defined as the fraction of total T cells that were SARS-CoV-2-associated. Using the MIRA data, each spike-specific TCR was assigned both to the spike region to which the TCR was reactive and to a CD4 or CD8 class. Log10-transformed breadth and depth values were compared by one-way ANOVA with Sidak's multiple comparisons tests. TCRdb re-hosts the immuneACCESS table, in-frame sequences only. Its copies lack some clones; in the studies checked, an unresolved V gene accounts for under half of them, and the cause for the rest is not known. The DNA was the basis for D and trimming; V, J and clone size are from that table. Recorded for this sample are 150,000 to 200,000 clones; around 92% of them occurred a single time. About 1.5% of the sample is held by the ten biggest clonotypes.

In this chain, TRBV28 is recombined with TRBJ1-2, with 7 central nucleotides matching TRBD1. Sequencing used peripheral blood, obtained on day 0 of AZD1222 vaccination. The receptor was derived from an adult in good health. CDR3 region: CASSLSGRGQGYTF. The DNA is TGTGCCAGCAGTTTGAGTGGAAGGGGGCAGGGCTACACCTTC.